Listed below are T cell receptor beta chains from one sample, sequenced in a study of T-cell reconstitution after alpha-beta-depleted transplantation in children. TCRdb recomputed calls from the PCR reads with MiXCR, one row per CDR3 protein. The sample has around 600,000 distinct CDR3 sequences, 23% seen once. The sample here was PBMCs, mostly from graft donor cells, taken 360 days after TCRalphabeta/CD19-depleted stem cell transplant. The source of these receptors is a boy under two years old who had a stem cell transplant for acute myeloid leukemia, so the T cells may come from the graft donor. Both conserved end residues are part of each CDR3. D genes are given only for firm matches. A row's size may be missing; if present it is once, few, many or a size class.

TRBV20-1	.	TRBJ2-7	.	TGCAGTGCTAGAGACTCGGTCATACGCTCTCCAGGGAGCAGCTACGAGCAGTACTTC	CSARDSVIRSPGSSYEQYF
TRBV7-6	.	TRBJ2-1	.	TGTGCCAGCAGCTTAGTGGGGGGTCATTTGAGGGATGAGCAGTTCTTC	CASSLVGGHLRDEQFF
TRBV5-1	.	TRBJ2-3	.	TGCGCCAGCAGCTTGTGGCGCGGAGGGGGAGATACGCAGTATTTT	CASSLWRGGGDTQYF
TRBV20-1	.	TRBJ1-1	.	TGCAGTGCTAGTATCGGATTCCCAGCATCGAACACTGAAGCTTTCTTT	CSASIGFPASNTEAFF
TRBV20-1	many	TRBJ2-3	TRBD2	TGCAGTGCTGGCGGGGGGAGCCACGATACGCAGTATTTT	CSAGGGSHDTQYF
TRBV12-3/TRBV12-4	many	TRBJ2-1	.	TGTGCCAGCAGTTTAGAGGTGGGGGGGCGCAATGAGCAGTTCTTC	CASSLEVGGRNEQFF
TRBV4-1	few	TRBJ2-1	TRBD1	TGCGCCAGTTCCGGGACAGGTACCTACAATGAGCAGTTCTTC	CASSGTGTYNEQFF
TRBV5-1	many	TRBJ2-7	.	TGCGCCAGCAGCTTGTGGGATAGCGTTGACGAGCAGTACTTC	CASSLWDSVDEQYF
TRBV2	.	TRBJ2-7	.	TGTGCCAGCAGTGAAGCGCCGGGACTTACCTACGAGCAGTACTTC	CASSEAPGLTYEQYF
TRBV5-1	many	TRBJ1-2	.	TGCGCCAGCAGCTTGCTTTCGGGCAGGGACTATGGCTACACCTTC	CASSLLSGRDYGYTF
TRBV24-1	few	TRBJ2-1	TRBD1	TGTGCCACCAGTGAGCGTAACAGGGGCTACAATGAGCAGTTCTTC	CATSERNRGYNEQFF
TRBV20-1	many	TRBJ2-5	.	TGCAGTGCTAGAAGGGGAGGACATCGTGCGGAGACCCAGTACTTC	CSARRGGHRAETQYF
TRBV4-3	many	TRBJ2-5	TRBD2	TGCGCCAGCAGCCAGAGAGTAGCGGGGGGCGTGGAGACCCAGTACTTC	CASSQRVAGGVETQYF
TRBV20-1	many	TRBJ2-1	TRBD1	TGCAGTGCTTCCCTTGACAGGGGGAAATACAATGAGCAGTTCTTC	CSASLDRGKYNEQFF
TRBV15	few	TRBJ2-3	TRBD2	TGTGCCACCAGCAGGAGGACTAGCCCCCCCGATACGCAGTATTTT	CATSRRTSPPDTQYF
TRBV10-3	few	TRBJ2-3	.	TGTGCCATCAGTGAGTCCAAGCGGGGCACAGATACGCAGTATTTT	CAISESKRGTDTQYF
TRBV12-3/TRBV12-4	few	TRBJ2-7	.	TGTGCCAGCAGTGGGGGGCACTTACTGTTTACCTACGAGCAGTACTTC	CASSGGHLLFTYEQYF
TRBV6-5	few	TRBJ2-1	.	TGTGCCAGCAGTTACCAGGAAAGAGCTAATGAGCAGTTCTTC	CASSYQERANEQFF
TRBV20-1	.	TRBJ1-2	.	TGCAGTGCTTGCCCTACAGGGAGAGGGGAGCGCTACACCTTC	CSACPTGRGERYTF
TRBV6-5	.	TRBJ1-2	.	TGTGCCAGCAGTTACTCTTTGTCGAACTATGGCTACACCTTC	CASSYSLSNYGYTF
TRBV7-6	few	TRBJ2-3	.	TGTGCCAGCAGCTTGTACTGGGCCCCCACAGATACGCAGTATTTT	CASSLYWAPTDTQYF
TRBV25-1	.	TRBJ2-5	.	TGTGCCAGCAGTGAATTGGGGGTACAAGAGACCCAGTACTTC	CASSELGVQETQYF
TRBV6-5	many	TRBJ1-2	.	TGTGCCAGCAGTTACAAACTGAGCTATGGCTACACCTTC	CASSYKLSYGYTF
TRBV20-1	few	TRBJ2-1	.	TGCAGTGCTAGAGAGGACAGCTATGAGCAGTTCTTC	CSAREDSYEQFF
TRBV6-1	few	TRBJ2-7	.	TGTGCCAGCACCCATCTGTACGAGCAGTACTTC	CASTHLYEQYF
TRBV29-1	many	TRBJ2-1	TRBD2	TGCAGCGTTGATGTAAGACGGGGGGGCCTCTACAATGAGCAGTTCTTC	CSVDVRRGGLYNEQFF
TRBV7-9	.	TRBJ2-5	.	TGTGCCAGCAGCTTTTGGACAGAAGAGACCCAGTACTTC	CASSFWTEETQYF
TRBV24-1	few	TRBJ2-1	TRBD2	TGTGCCACCAGTGAAGCCGGGACTAGTGCCAATGAGCAGTTCTTC	CATSEAGTSANEQFF
TRBV6-5	few	TRBJ2-6	.	TGTGCCAGCAGTTACTCTGAACAGTTGTCTGGGGCCAACGTCCTGACTTTC	CASSYSEQLSGANVLTF
TRBV4-3	many	TRBJ2-7	TRBD1	TGCGCCAGCAGCCAAGCTTTGGACAGGGGCTACGAGCAGTACTTC	CASSQALDRGYEQYF
TRBV24-1	few	TRBJ2-1	.	TGTGCCACCAGTGATTTGGAGGGATCGGCGTACAATGAGCAGTTCTTC	CATSDLEGSAYNEQFF
TRBV29-1	few	TRBJ1-1	.	TGCAGCGGCCAGATACCTACGAACACTGAAGCTTTCTTT	CSGQIPTNTEAFF
TRBV15	.	TRBJ2-3	TRBD2	TGTGCCACCAGCAGTTACCGAGCGGGGGCCCCCACTACGCAGTATTTT	CATSSYRAGAPTTQYF
TRBV12-3/TRBV12-4	.	TRBJ2-3	.	TGTGCCAGCAGTCAACAAGGGACAGATACGCAGTATTTT	CASSQQGTDTQYF
TRBV29-1	once	TRBJ1-1	.	TGCAGCGTTCACGGCCCGATGAACACTGAAGCTTTCTTT	CSVHGPMNTEAFF
TRBV12-3/TRBV12-4	.	TRBJ2-4	.	TGTGCCAGCAGCTCCTTGGAGGTGTTGGGCAAAAACATTCAGTACTTC	CASSSLEVLGKNIQYF
TRBV20-1	.	TRBJ2-3	.	TGCAGTGCTAGAGCTGGCGACTTTAACACAGATACGCAGTATTTT	CSARAGDFNTDTQYF
TRBV6-2/TRBV6-3	few	TRBJ1-1	.	TGTGCCAGCAGCGCAGGGAGGGGAGCTTTCTTT	CASSAGRGAFF
TRBV28	.	TRBJ1-1	.	TGTGCCAGCACCTACCAGGGAGGGACTGAAGCTTTCTTT	CASTYQGGTEAFF
TRBV7-9	.	TRBJ2-7	TRBD1	TGTGCCAGCAGCTCCCGGGACAGCGCCGAGCAGTACTTC	CASSSRDSAEQYF
TRBV6-5	.	TRBJ2-5	TRBD1	TGTGCCAGCAGTTACTCGCCCCCGGGACAGGGTGCTGTGCAAGAGACCCAGTACTTC	CASSYSPPGQGAVQETQYF
TRBV7-2	.	TRBJ2-3	TRBD2	TGTGCCAGCAGCTTAGGTGCGGGAGGCACAGATACGCAGTATTTT	CASSLGAGGTDTQYF
TRBV12-3/TRBV12-4	.	TRBJ2-5	TRBD1	TGTGCCAGCAGTTTCGGCTATGGGACAGCCCAAGAGACCCAGTACTTC	CASSFGYGTAQETQYF
TRBV7-9	once	TRBJ2-7	.	TGTGCCAGCAGCTTAATCGGGTACGAGCAGTACTTC	CASSLIGYEQYF
TRBV6-1	few	TRBJ2-1	TRBD2	TGTGCCAGCAGTGGGATAAAAAGCGGGGGGGCCGGTGAGCAGTTCTTC	CASSGIKSGGAGEQFF
TRBV24-1	.	TRBJ1-5	.	TGTGCCACCAGTCTTTTAGCCGATCAGCCCCAGCATTTT	CATSLLADQPQHF
TRBV3-1	few	TRBJ2-7	TRBD2	TGTGCCAGCAGCCAAGGATGGACTAGCTTTTTTTCATCCAACCCGGATTCATTTTACGAGCAGTACTTC	CASSQGWTSFFSSNPDSFYEQYF
TRBV4-3	.	TRBJ1-6	.	TGCGCCAGCAGCCAAGAGTTGCGCTCACCCCTCCACTTT	CASSQELRSPLHF
TRBV12-3/TRBV12-4	.	TRBJ2-6	.	TGTGCCAGCAGTTCTTTAATTAGGGAGGGACAAGGGGGCTCTGGGGCCAACGTCCTGACTTTC	CASSSLIREGQGGSGANVLTF
TRBV20-1	many	TRBJ1-5	.	TGCAGTGCTAGAGCCTCCAAGGGAGGCAATCAGCCCCAGCATTTT	CSARASKGGNQPQHF
TRBV29-1	few	TRBJ2-5	.	TGCAGCGTTGATAGGTCCGAGGTCCAGTACTTC	CSVDRSEVQYF
TRBV2	many	TRBJ2-3	TRBD2	TGTGCCAGCAGTAGAGCGGGGAGCACAGATACGCAGTATTTT	CASSRAGSTDTQYF
TRBV20-1	few	TRBJ1-6	TRBD1	TGCAGTGCTAGAGAAGGGACAGGGGAATCACCCCTCCACTTT	CSAREGTGESPLHF
TRBV9	.	TRBJ2-3	.	TGTGCCAGCAGCGACAATAGGGGGACAGATACGCAGTATTTT	CASSDNRGTDTQYF
TRBV10-2	.	TRBJ2-1	TRBD2	TGCGCCAGCAGTTCCCTCGGGACTAGCATCCCCAATGAGCAGTTCTTC	CASSSLGTSIPNEQFF